Shown below are 20 T cell receptor beta chains from a single sample sequenced in a study of blood T cell repertoires in COVID-19. Some clones are missing from TCRdb's copy, which holds only in-frame ones; the method was immunoSEQ multiplex PCR. The sample lists around 220,000 clones; roughly three quarters were seen once. Sequenced: peripheral blood. These receptor sequences come from a woman in her thirties or forties with active or convalescent COVID-19.

J is TRBJ2-2 and V is TRBV2, with 12 nucleotides matching TRBD1. The CDR3 contains 18 residues. Trimming removed 1 base from V and 2 bases from J; junction bases left unmatched: 5. Germline V gene data show CDR1 as SNHLY and CDR2 as FYNNEI. CDR3 sequence: CASSEDRDRGLNTGELFF. Written as DNA, the CDR3 is TGTGCCAGCAGTGAAGACCGGGACAGGGGGCTCAACACCGGGGAGCTGTTTTTT. The variable domain in full, completed from reference TRBV2 and TRBJ2-2, reads EPEVTQTPSHQVTQMGQEVILRCVPISNHLYFYWYRQILGQKVEFLVSFYNNEISEKSEIFDDQFSVERPDGSNFTLKIRSTKLEDSAMYFCASSEDRDRGLNTGELFFGEGSRLTVL.

The rearrangement links TRBV6-1 to TRBJ1-5; a weak D match, TRBD1 (6 bases). Germline CDR1 is MNHNS and CDR2 is SASEGT. The CDR3 is 14 amino acids. Trimming left V 4 bases short and J 1 base short, with 8 bases between. The CDR3: CASSAGVSNQPQHF. CDR3 in DNA: TGTGCCAGCAGTGCAGGGGTGAGCAATCAGCCCCAGCATTTT.

This chain uses TRBV28 with TRBJ2-3; the match to TRBD2 covers 9 bases. CDR3 length equals 15 residues. CDR1 MDHEN and CDR2 SYDVKM come from the germline V gene. Germline trimming cut 3 bases from V and 6 bases from J; bases unmatched to any gene: 7. CDR3 nucleotide sequence: TGTGCCAGCAGTTTGAGAGCGGGGGGCGGGGATACGCAGTATTTT. Its protein is CASSLRAGGGDTQYF.

The chain couples TRBV6-5 to TRBJ2-6; D is unresolved. V was shortened by 6 bases and J by 0 bases, with 6 bases between the two germline ends. The CDR3 sequence is 14 residues long. The V gene's germline CDR1 is MNHEY and CDR2 SVGAGI. CDR3 protein: CASSQYSGANVLTF. In DNA, the CDR3 is TGTGCCAGCAGCCAGTACTCTGGGGCCAACGTCCTGACTTTC.

The V gene is TRBV29-1, the J gene TRBJ1-2, with 11 bases identical to TRBD1. The CDR3 sequence is 17 residues long. Trimming at V came to 0 bases and at J to 3 bases, leaving 9 bases not matched to a gene. The V gene's germline CDR1 is SQVTM and CDR2 ANQGSEA. CDR3 coding DNA: TGCAGCGTTGAAGATCTATGGACAGGGGGCAAAGACTATGGCTACACCTTC. Translating gives CSVEDLWTGGKDYGYTF. The full variable domain, its missing parts supplied by reference TRBV29-1 and TRBJ1-2, is SAVISQKPSRDICQRGTSLTIQCQVDSQVTMMFWYRQQPGQSLTLIATANQGSEATYESGFVIDKFPISRPNLTFSTLTVSNMSPEDSSIYLCSVEDLWTGGKDYGYTFGSGTRLTVV.

The V and J genes are TRBV5-1 and TRBJ1-5; 9 nucleotides align to TRBD1. With 1 base clipped from V and 7 bases from J, the junction kept 6 bases outside the gene matches. The CDR3 is made up of 15 amino acids. Germline-derived CDR1 and CDR2 are SGHRS and YFSETQ. The DNA for the CDR3 is TGCGCCAGCAGCTTGAGGACAGGGGAGGGACAGCCCCAGCATTTT. It codes for CASSLRTGEGQPQHF.

The V and J genes are TRBV27 and TRBJ1-2; TRBD1 is a possible D gene (6 bases). Germline CDR1 MNHEY, CDR2 SMNVEV (reference sequence). Trimming stripped 4 bases from V and 3 bases from J, with 15 bases between. This CDR3 spans 15 amino acids. The DNA of the CDR3 is TGTGCCAGCAGTTCCCCTACCACAGGGTACTATGGCTACACCTTC. Residues: CASSSPTTGYYGYTF.

The chain links TRBV6-6 to TRBJ1-5, with TRBD1 as a possible D gene (6 bases). The CDR3 spans 16 residues. Looked up from germline, CDR1 is MNHNY and CDR2 is SVGAGI (reference sequence). V gave up 0 bases and J gave up 2 bases, with 11 bases separating them. The DNA for the CDR3 is TGTGCCAGCAGTTACTCGATTCCAGGGGGCAATCAGCCCCAGCATTTT. Its protein product is CASSYSIPGGNQPQHF.

The V call is TRBV5-1, the J call TRBJ1-3; D not resolved. Between the trimmed V and J ends, which lost 1 base and 0 bases, there was a span of 5 bases. CDR1 is SGHRS, CDR2 YFSETQ, per germline. The CDR3 covers 14 residues. CDR3 bases: TGCGCCAGCAGCTTGACCTACTCTGGAAACACCATATATTTT. Translating it yields CASSLTYSGNTIYF.

The chain combines TRBV2 with TRBJ1-4, with D hard to call. Germline CDR1 is SNHLY and CDR2 is FYNNEI. The CDR3 is 15 amino acids. Between the trimmed V and J ends, which lost 2 bases and 2 bases, there was a span of 9 bases. CDR3 bases: TGTGCCAGCAGTGAATGGCACCCGACTAATGAAAAACTGTTTTTT. Translation: CASSEWHPTNEKLFF. Full variable domain (outside the CDR3, taken from reference TRBV2 and TRBJ1-4): EPEVTQTPSHQVTQMGQEVILRCVPISNHLYFYWYRQILGQKVEFLVSFYNNEISEKSEIFDDQFSVERPDGSNFTLKIRSTKLEDSAMYFCASSEWHPTNEKLFFGSGTQLSVL.

This clone was recorded at least ten times. The gene calls are TRBV6-6 and TRBJ1-5, with D perhaps TRBD1 (5 bases). The CDR3 runs 13 residues. V was clipped by 7 bases and J by 5 bases, with 12 bases between them. The germline gives CDR1 MNHNY, CDR2 SVGAGI (reference sequence). The DNA of the CDR3 is TGTGCCAGCACAGGGAGGTACGATCAGCCCCAGCATTTT. Protein product: CASTGRYDQPQHF.

V usage is TRBV19 and J usage is TRBJ2-5, with D possibly being TRBD2 (7 bases). The CDR3 contains 13 residues. V was pared by 8 bases and J by 4 bases, with 14 bases between. Germline assignment: CDR1 LNHDA and CDR2 SQIVND (reference sequence). The CDR3 reads CASGGGGRETQYF. The CDR3 bases are TGTGCCAGTGGTGGGGGGGGGCGAGAGACCCAGTACTTC.

The J gene is TRBJ2-3, the V gene TRBV5-1; D not certain. CDR3 length equals 15 residues. CDR1 is SGHRS and CDR2 is YFSETQ in the germline V gene. V was cut by 0 bases and J by 0 bases, with 8 bases left in between. CDR3 sequence (DNA): TGCGCCAGCAGCTTGGATGCTACTAGCACAGATACGCAGTATTTT. This encodes CASSLDATSTDTQYF. Full variable domain (outside the CDR3, taken from reference TRBV5-1 and TRBJ2-3): KAGVTQTPRYLIKTRGQQVTLSCSPISGHRSVSWYQQTPGQGLQFLFEYFSETQRNKGNFPGRFSGRQFSNSRSEMNVSTLELGDSALYLCASSLDATSTDTQYFGPGTRLTVL.

J is TRBJ2-5 and V is TRBV12-3 or TRBV12-4, with D uncertain. The CDR3 is 12 residues long. Deletions cut 8 bases from V and 5 bases from J, with 12 bases between. The CDR3 DNA follows: TGTGCCAGCGCCTGGGCCCGGGAGACCCAGTACTTC. It translates to CASAWARETQYF.

The J gene is TRBJ2-3, the V gene TRBV11-2, with a possible D match to TRBD2 (6 bases). There are 13 residues in the CDR3. Germline lookup yields CDR1 SGHAT and CDR2 FQNNGV. V lost 7 bases, J lost 2 bases, and 10 bases lay in between. The CDR3 nucleotides read TGTGCCAGCACACTAGCTTCCACAGATACGCAGTATTTT. Its protein product is CASTLASTDTQYF.

The rearrangement joins TRBV9 to TRBJ1-1; the D is unclear. V lost 4 bases and J 7 bases, leaving 17 bases between the germline ends. CDR1 and CDR2 (germline): SGDLS, YYNGEE. This CDR3 spans 14 amino acids. CDR3 region: CASSPLPGFGEAFF. The CDR3 DNA is TGTGCCAGCAGCCCCCTCCCGGGGTTCGGTGAAGCTTTCTTT.

This clone was counted a single time. This chain joins TRBV9 and TRBJ1-1; D is unresolved. CDR3 size: 14 residues. The V gene's germline CDR1 is SGDLS and CDR2 YYNGEE. With 0 bases removed from V and 3 bases from J, the gap between germline ends came to 9 bases. CDR3 loop: CASSVASRDTEAFF. CDR3 DNA: TGTGCCAGCAGCGTAGCTTCGAGAGACACTGAAGCTTTCTTT.

This clone was counted once. The genes are TRBV11-1 and TRBJ1-1; TRBD1 matches 7 bases. CDR1 is SGHAT and CDR2 is FQDESV in the germline V gene (reference sequence). This CDR3 contains 14 residues. Trimming cost V 5 bases and J 4 bases; bases outside gene matches: 7. The CDR3 nucleotides read TGTGCCAGCAGCCCCGACAGGGTTGGCACTGAAGCTTTCTTT. The encoded protein is CASSPDRVGTEAFF.

This sequence joins TRBV30 and TRBJ2-2; D is ambiguous. V lost 2 bases and J 8 bases, leaving 12 bases between the germline ends. CDR1 and CDR2 (germline): GTSNPN, SVGIG (reference sequence). The CDR3 loop spans 13 amino acids. The CDR3 here is CAWSPTGWGELFF. The CDR3 DNA reads TGTGCCTGGAGTCCCACTGGTTGGGGGGAGCTGTTTTTT. The variable domain in full, with the rest retrieved from reference TRBV30 and TRBJ2-2, is SQTIHQWPATLVQPVGSPLSLECTVEGTSNPNLYWYRQAAGRGLQLLFYSVGIGQISSEVPQNLSASRPQDRQFILSSKKLLLSDSGFYLCAWSPTGWGELFFGEGSRLTVL.

The rearrangement uses TRBV5-1 and TRBJ1-2; 9 bases match TRBD1. The CDR3 contains 14 residues. With 2 bases clipped from V and 3 bases from J, the junction kept 2 bases outside the gene matches. CDR1 and CDR2 from the germline V gene are SGHRS and YFSETQ. CDR3 DNA sequence: TGCGCCAGCAGCTTACAGGGGGCAGACTATGGCTACACCTTC. This codes for CASSLQGADYGYTF.